These T cell receptor beta chains were read from a single sample in a study of CD8+CD57+ T cells in acquired aplastic anemia. In TCRdb, the reads were re-called with MiXCR into one record per CDR3 protein. The sample lists 180,000 or so distinct CDR3 sequences; under 55% were seen once. Sequenced: sorted CD4+, CD8+, or CD8+CD57+ T cells (not recorded which) from PBMCs. Receptors were obtained from a human donor in good health. CDR3s include the opening cysteine and the closing phenylalanine or tryptophan.

v_gene	j_gene	CDR3aa
TRBV7-3	TRBJ1-1	CASTQVNTEAFF
TRBV10-2	TRBJ2-5	CASTRGQDYQETQYF
TRBV11-1	TRBJ1-2	CASSLGGTAAYNYGYTF
TRBV30	TRBJ2-7	CAWSRQISYEQYF
TRBV28	TRBJ2-1	CASRDGTGGLNEQFF
TRBV14	TRBJ2-1	CASSPLSGTSGPDEQFF
TRBV20-1	TRBJ2-5	CSVLSGQETQYF
TRBV18	TRBJ2-7	CASTGLAGVEQYF
TRBV20-1	TRBJ1-2	CSASLSKMPNYGYTF
TRBV12-3/TRBV12-4	TRBJ1-4	CASSPQGTGVGEKLFF
TRBV11-2	TRBJ2-6	CASSLDLLGRSTVANVLTF
TRBV4-3	TRBJ1-4	CASSQRDRGNEKLFF
TRBV12-3/TRBV12-4	TRBJ2-6	CASSLYGEAGANVLTF
TRBV7-9	TRBJ2-2	CASSPTSGGYTGELFF
TRBV29-1	TRBJ2-3	CSVEGRLTDTQYF
TRBV7-6	TRBJ2-2	CASSPRANTNTGELFF
TRBV19	TRBJ2-7	CASSIVSGDSYEQYF
TRBV10-3	TRBJ1-3	CGPGRLCSGNTIYF
TRBV6-1	TRBJ1-3	CASSERDRVAGNTIYF
TRBV14	TRBJ2-3	CASSGAGGPKGGESYTQYF
TRBV12-3/TRBV12-4	TRBJ2-5	CASSGQIEETQYF
TRBV5-1	TRBJ2-2	CASSLVGYANTGELFF
TRBV2	TRBJ2-7	CASSEDPYEQYF
TRBV19	TRBJ1-2	CASSITGQELQYGYTF
TRBV6-2/TRBV6-3	TRBJ2-6	CASSYSKGSYSEANVLTF
TRBV7-6	TRBJ2-3	CASSWVTDTQYF
TRBV7-9	TRBJ1-2	CASSLEARGYTF
TRBV7-9	TRBJ1-6	CASSLEGSPLHF
TRBV5-5	TRBJ1-4	CASSSGQNEKLFF
TRBV19	TRBJ2-1	CASRLAGTYNEQFF
TRBV19	TRBJ2-1	CASVTSGFDNEQFF
TRBV5-6	TRBJ2-7	CASSLGQGLAYEQYF
TRBV24-1	TRBJ2-1	CATSETGVYDEQFF
TRBV4-1	TRBJ1-6	CASSQEGTGVRSPLHF
TRBV10-3	TRBJ2-7	CANEGLWEQYF
TRBV5-1	TRBJ2-7	CASTPGRTGGAYEQYF
TRBV19	TRBJ2-5	CASSIPGTGQETQYF
TRBV7-9	TRBJ1-6	CASSPGQYSPLHF
TRBV29-1	TRBJ2-1	CSVAGGGYNEQFF
TRBV20-1	TRBJ1-4	CSAADRSSEKLFF
TRBV20-1	TRBJ2-1	CSAIQGTHYNEQFF
TRBV10-3	TRBJ2-7	CAISDPGRDRPYEQYF
TRBV20-1	TRBJ2-7	CSARVTSGRRSYEQYF
TRBV7-2	TRBJ2-7	CASSLRGASYEQYF
TRBV29-1	TRBJ2-5	CSALTQRRETQYF
TRBV18	TRBJ1-1	CASSRTDSSMNTEAFF